This T cell receptor beta chain originates from a study of read filtering for tumor transcriptome and immune sequencing. Study-level information: IR-seq gave about 4 to 10.27 million TCR reads per sample; RNA-seq gave roughly 80 to 1,300.

Study-wide findings and caveats: This fraction held mixed bone marrow immune cells after CD138-negative sorting.

Note on this clonotype: The antigen is not known.

Molecular barcoded adaptors covering alpha/delta and beta/gamma chains were used on 400 ng RNA. TCRdb passed the reads through MiXCR, listing each CDR3 protein once. The sample includes 75,000 to 95,000 distinct CDR3 sequences, approximately 21% seen only once; the top ten take about an eighth. Germline CDR1 MNHEY, CDR2 SMNVEV (reference sequence). V lost 8 bases and J 5 bases, leaving 21 bases between the germline ends. This CDR3 has 15 amino acids. V gene TRBV27 combines with J gene TRBJ1-1; possible D gene TRBD1, 6 bases. Source material: a population of CD138-negative cells sorted from bone marrow. The sequence was collected from a donor over 35 with multiple myeloma. CDR3: CASAPTTGLRTEAFF. The DNA of the CDR3 is TGTGCCAGCGCCCCCACTACAGGGTTAAGGACTGAAGCTTTCTTT.